This TCR beta chain was captured in a study of T cell changes during pregnancy in multiple sclerosis. TCRdb keeps only in-frame clones here, not all; method: immunoSEQ multiplex PCR. In the table there are about 46,000 clones, around 90% of which are singletons. This CDR3 is 15 amino acids long. With 4 bases removed from V and 0 bases from J, the gap between germline ends came to 10 bases. CDR1 and CDR2 from the germline V gene are LNHDA and SQIVND (reference sequence). The sequence came from a female donor with multiple sclerosis, enrolled in a pregnancy study. Sequenced material: CD8+ T cells from peripheral blood mononuclear cells, taken after pregnancy. The chain has TRBV19 and TRBJ1-5; tentative D call: TRBD1 (6 bases). Written as DNA, the CDR3 is TGTGCCAGTAGTAGGGGGCGCGGTAGCAATCAGCCCCAGCATTTT. The encoded protein is CASSRGRGSNQPQHF.